Following are 7 T cell receptor beta chains from one sample sequenced in a study of radiotherapy plus CTLA-4 blockade in lung cancer. Using immunoSEQ multiplex PCR, the repertoire was profiled, and TCRdb retains in-frame clones only, with some absent. The sample records about 72,000 clones, over 75% being singletons. Sequenced here: peripheral blood, sampled from a patient treated with radiotherapy plus ipilimumab. The receptor set was obtained from a human donor with non-small cell lung cancer who had a partial response to radiotherapy plus ipilimumab.

The rearrangement uses TRBV6-5 and TRBJ2-2, with 7 bases aligning to TRBD1. There are 15 residues in the CDR3. Germline CDR1 MNHEY, CDR2 SVGAGI. J was trimmed by 6 bases and V by 0 bases; bases with no gene match: 4. Here the CDR3 DNA reads TGTGCCAGCAGTTACTCCGGGACAGTGGCCGGGGAGCTGTTTTTT. It yields the protein CASSYSGTVAGELFF.

This chain uses TRBV30 with TRBJ2-7, with TRBD1 matching 11 bases. The germline gives CDR1 GTSNPN, CDR2 SVGIG (reference sequence). CDR3 length: 15 residues. J lost 5 bases, V lost 1 base, and 7 bases had no gene match. CDR3 DNA: TGTGCCTGGAGTGATCCGGGACAGGGGGAGGACGAGCAGTACTTC. This encodes CAWSDPGQGEDEQYF.

The chain has TRBV18 and TRBJ2-1; 7 bases match TRBD2. CDR1 and CDR2 from the germline V gene are KGHSH and LQKENI. CDR3 length equals 16 residues. Trimming at V came to 6 bases and at J to 2 bases, leaving 10 bases not matched to a gene. The CDR3 reads CASSPLGGGTYNEQFF. As DNA, the CDR3 is TGTGCCAGCTCGCCTCTGGGGGGGGGAACCTACAATGAGCAGTTCTTC.

The chain joins TRBV21-1 to TRBJ1-3; no check of the table's D call, TRBD1, against the DNA was made. TRBV21-1 is noted as a pseudogene. There are 17 residues in the CDR3. CDR3 coding DNA: TGTGCCAGCAGCAAGGACAACAGGGGGCAGCCTGGAAACACCATATATTTT. It yields the protein CASSKDNRGQPGNTIYF.

The gene calls are TRBV5-5 and TRBJ1-5; 8 bases are a match to TRBD1. The junction had 8 bases not matched to a gene; V was cut back by 0 bases and J by 6 bases. The CDR3 contains 16 residues. The germline gives CDR1 SGHKS, CDR2 YYEKEE (reference sequence). The CDR3, as DNA: TGTGCCAGCAGCTTGGGGCCCGACAGGGGACGTCAGCCCCAGCATTTT. As protein: CASSLGPDRGRQPQHF.

V is TRBV5-1 and J is TRBJ2-3, with TRBD2 matching over 7 bases. Germline V gene lookup returns CDR1 SGHRS and CDR2 YFSETQ. V lost 2 bases to trimming and J lost 4 bases; unmatched junction nucleotides: 7. This CDR3 spans 15 amino acids. CDR3 residues: CASSLTRGGPDTQYF. CDR3 DNA sequence: TGCGCCAGCAGCTTAACAAGGGGAGGGCCAGATACGCAGTATTTT.

The CDR3 bases are TGTGCCTGGAGTTTACAGGGAAAGCCCCAGCATTTT. The encoded protein is CAWSLQGKPQHF. This chain uses TRBV30 with TRBJ1-5; D perhaps matches TRBD1 (6 bases). With 2 bases removed from V and 8 bases from J, the gap between germline ends came to 10 bases. Germline assignment: CDR1 GTSNPN and CDR2 SVGIG (reference sequence). The CDR3 is 12 residues long.